This TCR beta chain was sequenced during a study of graft-versus-host responses after intestinal transplantation. Across the whole study: Anti-thymocyte globulin induction, then tacrolimus and steroids for around 3 years, went to all recipients. Study-wide results and caveats: With peak circulating GvH clone levels came an association with early post-transplant HvG declines. Allograft graft-versus-host to host-versus-graft clonal ratios ran high in patients with graft-donor T cell macrochimerism.

Trimming took off 2 bases at V and 3 bases at J, with 11 bases between the two ends. Germline-derived CDR1 and CDR2 are MGHRA and YSYEKL. The CDR3 length is 14 residues. Profiling relied on immunoSEQ multiplex PCR, and the TCRdb table lists in-frame clones only, not all of them. This sample has 65,000 to 100,000 clones, with around 92% found just once. This clone has only one observation. Its antigen is not identified. This chain links TRBV4-1 with TRBJ2-7, with D perhaps matching TRBD1 (5 bases). The source is a human donor who was the organ donor for an intestinal transplant. The sample consisted of unstimulated CD8+ T cells sorted from spleen or lymph node cells, taken before transplant. The CDR3 coding sequence is TGCGCCAGCAGCCAATTGTCAGGGAACTACGAGCAGTACTTC. It specifies CASSQLSGNYEQYF.